The 26 T cell receptor beta chains listed next were all sequenced from one sample in a study of T cells in localized non-small cell lung cancer. Profiling relied on immunoSEQ multiplex PCR, and the TCRdb table lists in-frame clones only, not all of them. The sample holds roughly 3,000 clones; around 27% are singletons and the top ten take approximately 9.5%. This sample comprised normal lung tissue next to the tumor, obtained before any cancer treatment. The receptors here all came from a woman aged 40-69 years with stage I lung adenocarcinoma.

J is TRBJ2-1 and V is TRBV10-2; tentative D call: TRBD2 (6 bases). Germline V gene data show CDR1 as WSHSY and CDR2 as SAAADI. The CDR3 runs to 16 residues. Trimming stripped 6 bases from V and 5 bases from J, with 20 bases between. In DNA form, the CDR3 reads TGCGCCAGCAGCCAAGTCCGGGACTTCGATCACAATGAGCAGTTCTTC. Protein: CASSQVRDFDHNEQFF.

The chain couples TRBV15 to TRBJ1-2; D might be TRBD1 (6 bases). Germline values: CDR1 LNHNV, CDR2 YYDKDF (reference sequence). The CDR3 spans 16 residues. Trimming took off 0 bases at V and 8 bases at J, with 19 bases between the two ends. CDR3 protein: CATSRDLINRVGGYTF. The CDR3 region has the DNA TGTGCCACCAGCAGAGACCTAATAAACAGGGTTGGGGGCTACACCTTC.

V gene TRBV19 combines with J gene TRBJ1-1; D call uncertain. Trimming left V 3 bases short and J 7 bases short, with 9 bases between. The CDR3 runs 12 residues. Per germline, CDR1 LNHDA and CDR2 SQIVND (reference sequence). CDR3: CASSMGGGEAFF. The CDR3 DNA is TGTGCCAGTAGTATGGGTGGCGGTGAAGCTTTCTTT.

This clone was observed a handful of times. This chain uses TRBV9 with TRBJ2-5; the D gene could be TRBD1 or TRBD2 (5 bases each). Trimming removed 3 bases from V and 1 base from J, with 10 bases in between. CDR3 length: 14 amino acids. CDR1 and CDR2 (germline): SGDLS, YYNGEE. CDR3 residues: CASSGGTSQETQYF. The CDR3 DNA follows: TGTGCCAGCAGCGGGGGGACCTCCCAAGAGACCCAGTACTTC.

There are a few counts of this clone. The gene calls are TRBV9 and TRBJ2-7; tentatively, D is TRBD1 (6 bases). This CDR3 has 14 amino acids. Trimming stripped 4 bases from V and 2 bases from J, with 13 bases between. Germline V gene sequence: CDR1 SGDLS, CDR2 YYNGEE. CDR3 region: CASSPGHQTYEQYF. The CDR3 DNA sequence: TGTGCCAGCAGCCCGGGACATCAGACCTACGAGCAGTACTTC.

The V and J genes are TRBV18 and TRBJ1-4, with D possibly being TRBD1 (6 bases). The CDR3 spans 14 residues. Germline values: CDR1 KGHSH, CDR2 LQKENI. Trimming shortened V by 3 bases and J by 2 bases, and 7 bases separated the two germline ends. CDR3 in DNA: TGTGCCAGCTCACCCCAGGGGACTAATGAAAAACTGTTTTTT. This encodes CASSPQGTNEKLFF.

This clone came up a few times. The genes are TRBV2 and TRBJ1-2; D is unresolved. The CDR3 sequence is 14 residues long. Trimming left V 6 bases short and J 4 bases short, with 15 bases between. Per the germline V gene, CDR1 is SNHLY and CDR2 is FYNNEI. In DNA, the CDR3 is TGTGCCAGCAGAACCGGGATCCAGCTCTATGGCTACACCTTC. Protein product: CASRTGIQLYGYTF.

This clone was counted between two and nine times. V and J are TRBV6-8 and TRBJ2-5; D is unclear. The V gene lost 3 bases and the J gene lost 4 bases, with 15 bases spanning the gap. Germline assignment: CDR1 MNHGY and CDR2 SAAAGT. The CDR3 length is 15 residues. DNA of the CDR3: TGTGCCAGCAGTTATTATCCGGCCCGAGGAGAGACCCAGTACTTC. Translating it yields CASSYYPARGETQYF.

This clone is medium-sized in the sample. This sequence joins TRBV11-3 and TRBJ2-7; 9 bases align to TRBD1. This CDR3 is built from 14 residues. Looked up from germline, CDR1 is SGHNT and CDR2 is YENEEA. V lost 5 bases and J lost 5; bases outside the gene matches: 7. CDR3: CASSLRTGDDEQYF. The CDR3 DNA reads as TGTGCCAGCAGCCTCAGGACAGGGGACGACGAGCAGTACTTC.

By share of the sample, this clone is large. This sequence joins TRBV6-8 and TRBJ2-2; 11 nucleotides agree with TRBD2. Per the germline V gene, CDR1 is MNHGY and CDR2 is SAAAGT. The V segment lost 8 bases and the J segment 7 bases; nucleotides outside the gene matches: 9. The CDR3 covers 15 residues. The CDR3 spells CASWASGGRGGELFF. The CDR3 region has the DNA TGTGCCAGCTGGGCTAGCGGGGGGCGCGGCGGGGAGCTGTTTTTT.

The CDR3 loop reads CASSSTGTGGGETQYF. In nucleotides, the CDR3 is TGCGCCAGCAGCTCAACCGGGACAGGGGGTGGGGAGACCCAGTACTTC. The genes are TRBV5-1 and TRBJ2-5, with 11 bases aligning to TRBD1. The trim removed 3 bases at V and 5 bases at J, leaving 9 bases unmatched. Germline V CDR1 and CDR2: SGHRS, YFSETQ. CDR3 length: 16 residues.

This clone was recorded a few times. The CDR3 DNA reads TGCGCCAGCAGCCAAGGGACTAGCTCGGGGCAAAGGTTCTTC. It yields the protein CASSQGTSSGQRFF. The genes are TRBV4-1 and TRBJ2-1, with TRBD2 matching 8 bases. With V trimmed by 1 base and J by 15 bases, 11 bases remained unmatched. Germline V CDR1 and CDR2: MGHRA, YSYEKL. The CDR3 totals 14 residues.

This clone was recorded a few times. The chain couples TRBV18 to TRBJ2-1; TRBD2 aligns across 11 bases. J gave up 7 bases and V 7 bases, and 6 bases lay outside the gene matches. This CDR3 contains 14 residues. CDR1 KGHSH and CDR2 LQKENI come from the germline V gene. The CDR3 DNA reads TGTGCCAGCTTCGCCGGGACTAGCGGTAATGAGCAGTTCTTC. This encodes CASFAGTSGNEQFF.

This clone was observed once. The chain combines TRBV19 with TRBJ2-1; TRBD2 might be the D (6 bases). The V end was cut by 3 bases, the J end by 6 bases, with 12 bases between. The CDR3 is 14 amino acids. Germline assignment: CDR1 LNHDA and CDR2 SQIVND (reference sequence). The CDR3 spells CASSIGTSPNEQFF. In nucleotides, the CDR3 is TGTGCCAGTAGTATCGGGACTTCCCCCAATGAGCAGTTCTTC.

The genes are TRBV5-1 and TRBJ1-1; D might be TRBD1 (6 bases). The V end was cut by 0 bases, the J end by 4 bases, with 13 bases between. CDR3 length: 15 amino acids. The germline CDR1 and CDR2 sequences are SGHRS and YFSETQ. DNA for the CDR3: TGCGCCAGCAGCTTGGACAGGGTAGTGAGCACTGAAGCTTTCTTT. Residues: CASSLDRVVSTEAFF.

This clone was counted a few times. This chain links TRBV6-8 with TRBJ2-7; 8 bases match TRBD1. The CDR3 has 14 amino acids. CDR1 and CDR2 (germline): MNHGY, SAAAGT. The ends lost 6 bases at V and 1 base at J; junction bases unmatched: 5. In DNA, the CDR3 is TGTGCCAGCAGCCCAGGGGGCGCATCCTACGAGCAGTACTTC. Translation: CASSPGGASYEQYF.

The rearrangement links TRBV11-3 to TRBJ2-3; TRBD2 aligns across 11 bases. The CDR3 contains 14 residues. V shed 4 bases, J shed 5 bases, and the junction held 2 bases outside the gene matches. Germline V gene lookup returns CDR1 SGHNT and CDR2 YENEEA. The CDR3 nucleotides are TGTGCCAGCAGCTCCGGACTAGCGGGAGATACGCAGTATTTT. It translates to CASSSGLAGDTQYF.

Only a few counts were recorded for this clone. The germline gene is not matched at one end of the junction; a read error may be the cause. The rearrangement uses TRBV6-8 and TRBJ1-1; D is unclear. The germline V gene has CDR1 MNHGY and CDR2 SAAAGT. This CDR3 has 13 residues. The CDR3 region has the DNA TGTGCCAGCAGTCACTCCTCCGATTTGGAAGCTTTCTTT. Amino acid sequence: CASSHSSDLEAFF.

V is TRBV6-8 and J is TRBJ2-2; D perhaps matches TRBD2 (6 bases). This CDR3 is 13 amino acids long. Germline V gene sequence: CDR1 MNHGY, CDR2 SAAAGT. V shed 8 bases and J shed 4 bases, with 11 bases lying between them. The chain's CDR3 is CASGRLGTGELFF. The CDR3 nucleotides are TGTGCCAGCGGGAGGTTGGGCACCGGGGAGCTGTTTTTT.

The V gene is TRBV6-7, the J gene TRBJ1-1; D unclear. TRBV6-7 qualifies as an ORF whose function is uncertain. The CDR3 runs 11 residues. V was cut by 9 bases and J by 7 bases, with 12 bases left in between. The CDR3 protein is CASAGSIEAFF. CDR3 nucleotides: TGTGCCAGTGCCGGCAGTATTGAAGCTTTCTTT.

Only a few counts were recorded for this clone. The V gene is TRBV6-8, the J gene TRBJ2-5; tentative D call: TRBD2 (5 bases). The V end was cut by 6 bases, the J end by 5 bases, with 19 bases between. Germline V gene data show CDR1 as MNHGY and CDR2 as SAAAGT. The CDR3 contains 15 residues. CDR3 in amino acids: CASRRGRNSGETQYF. CDR3 DNA: TGTGCCAGCAGACGAGGACGTAATTCGGGGGAGACCCAGTACTTC.

This clone was detected only a few times. This chain links TRBV19 with TRBJ2-1; D is perhaps TRBD1 (6 bases). This CDR3 has 12 amino acids. V dropped 3 bases and J dropped 9 bases, with 9 bases sitting between them. Germline V CDR1 and CDR2: LNHDA, SQIVND (reference sequence). This chain's CDR3 is CASSIVGGEQFF. CDR3 in DNA: TGTGCCAGTAGTATTGTAGGGGGTGAGCAGTTCTTC.

V gene TRBV6-8 combines with J gene TRBJ2-5, with 11 bases matching TRBD2. The CDR3 runs 15 residues. Per the germline V gene, CDR1 is MNHGY and CDR2 is SAAAGT. The J segment lost 5 bases and the V segment lost 6 bases, leaving 8 bases of the junction unmatched. The CDR3 is CASSMLAGGRETQYF. In nucleotides, the CDR3 is TGTGCCAGCAGCATGCTAGCGGGAGGACGGGAGACCCAGTACTTC.

The chain has TRBV6-8 and TRBJ2-3, with D uncertain. V lost 2 bases and J 0 bases, leaving 6 bases between the germline ends. CDR1 MNHGY and CDR2 SAAAGT come from the germline V gene. The CDR3 contains 14 residues. The DNA of the CDR3 is TGTGCCAGCAGTTACACCTCTAGCACAGATACGCAGTATTTT. This sequence encodes CASSYTSSTDTQYF.

The chain couples TRBV29-1 to TRBJ1-4, with a weak D call TRBD1 (5 bases). V dropped 6 bases and J dropped 8 bases, with 22 bases sitting between them. The germline V gene has CDR1 SQVTM and CDR2 ANQGSEA. The CDR3 runs to 15 residues. The CDR3 bases are TGCAGCGTCCGGACCGGGACGCTTATGGACGAAAAACTGTTTTTT. This codes for CSVRTGTLMDEKLFF.

The V and J genes are TRBV11-3 and TRBJ2-1; D not certain. Germline V gene sequence: CDR1 SGHNT, CDR2 YENEEA. Trimming removed 3 bases at V and 2 bases at J, with 11 bases between. This CDR3 contains 15 residues. The CDR3 region has the DNA TGTGCCAGCAGCTTGTTTACTAACGCCTACAATGAGCAGTTCTTC. It specifies CASSLFTNAYNEQFF. Based on the CDR3 plus reference TRBV11-3 and TRBJ2-1, the full variable domain is EAGVVQSPRYKIIEKKQPVAFWCNPISGHNTLYWYLQNLGQGPELLIRYENEEAVDDSQLPKDRFSAERLKGVDSTLKIQPAELGDSAVYLCASSLFTNAYNEQFFGPGTRLTVL.